These T cell receptor beta chains were read from a single sample in a study of T cells in Graves' hyperthyroidism and ophthalmopathy. TCRdb passed the multiplex PCR reads through MiXCR, listing each CDR3 protein once. The sample lists 550,000 to 850,000 distinct CDR3 sequences, around a sixth occurring once. Sample: blood. These TCRs come from a woman in her fifties or sixties with Graves' hyperthyroidism that later progressed to Graves' ophthalmopathy. The CDR3 runs from the conserved cysteine through the conserved F or W. Fields, in order: J gene, V gene, clone size, D gene, CDR3 protein, CDR3 DNA. D genes are given only for firm matches. The size entry is marked missing in some rows and otherwise reads once, few, many or a size class.

>TRBJ2-5|TRBV20-1|.|.
CRTENPGGQEETRYF
TGCAGGACCGAGAACCCGGGGGGCCAGGAGGAGACCCGGTACTTC
>TRBJ2-3|TRBV20-1|many|.
CSATPHRDLRQYF
TGCAGTGCTACCCCCCACCGGGATCTTAGGCAGTATTTT
>TRBJ1-1|TRBV6-5|.|.
CASSSRTVPTEAFF
TGTGCCAGCAGTTCCAGGACAGTCCCGACTGAAGCTTTCTTT
>TRBJ2-7|TRBV5-1|many|.
CASRLKDTEQYF
TGCGCCAGCAGACTGAAAGACACTGAGCAGTACTTC
>TRBJ1-3|TRBV5-1|.|.
CASSLDGAPGNTIYF
TGCGCCAGCAGCTTGGACGGAGCCCCTGGAAACACCATATATTTT
>TRBJ2-2|TRBV30|many|.
CAWSGHLRTGELFF
TGTGCCTGGAGTGGCCACTTGCGCACCGGGGAGCTGTTTTTT
>TRBJ1-1|TRBV20-1|many|.
CSAHGHNTEAFF
TGCAGTGCACACGGACACAACACTGAAGCTTTCTTT
>TRBJ2-1|TRBV7-2|.|.
CASSPNGGMSVNEQFF
TGTGCCAGCAGCCCGAACGGGGGCATGTCTGTCAATGAGCAGTTCTTC
>TRBJ1-5|TRBV6-1|few|.
CASSDLGWEGTQHF
TGTGCCAGCAGTGATTTGGGTTGGGAGGGGACCCAGCATTTT
>TRBJ1-3|TRBV6-2/TRBV6-3|once|.
CASSYGGGPSTGNTIYF
TGTGCCAGCAGTTACGGGGGAGGACCCTCGACTGGAAACACCATATATTTT
>TRBJ2-3|TRBV5-1|.|.
CAGSLGWGYTDTQYF
TGCGCCGGCAGCTTGGGATGGGGATACACAGATACGCAGTATTTT
>TRBJ2-1|TRBV5-5|.|.
CASTTWEGGVTLNNEQFF
TGTGCCAGCACCACCTGGGAGGGGGGGGTTACACTAAACAATGAGCAGTTCTTC
>TRBJ1-4|TRBV3-1|many|.
CASSQDDGTNEKLFF
TGTGCCAGCAGCCAAGATGACGGAACTAATGAAAAACTGTTTTTT
>TRBJ2-2|TRBV6-5|many|.
CASSYSVSGPGELFF
TGTGCCAGCAGTTACAGTGTTTCGGGGCCCGGGGAGCTGTTTTTT
>TRBJ2-1|TRBV6-2/TRBV6-3|few|.
CASNGPSSYNEQFF
TGTGCCAGCAATGGGCCAAGCTCCTACAATGAGCAGTTCTTC
>TRBJ2-2|TRBV20-1|few|TRBD1
CSAKFHGTGGRGTGELFF
TGCAGTGCCAAATTCCACGGGACAGGGGGCAGGGGCACCGGGGAGCTGTTTTTT
>TRBJ2-3|TRBV19|.|TRBD1
CASKTGGHTDTQYF
TGTGCCAGCAAGACAGGGGGGCACACAGATACGCAGTATTTT
>TRBJ1-5|TRBV7-9|.|.
CAGSLVKGGGFSNQPQHF
TGTGCCGGCAGCTTAGTAAAGGGGGGAGGATTCAGCAATCAGCCCCAGCATTTT
>TRBJ2-6|TRBV11-2|few|.
CASSLRGLAGANVLTF
TGTGCCAGCAGCTTAAGGGGGTTAGCCGGGGCCAACGTCCTGACTTTC
>TRBJ1-5|TRBV20-1|many|.
CSAAAGTGWRQPQHF
TGCAGTGCTGCCGCCGGGACGGGATGGCGTCAGCCCCAGCATTTT
>TRBJ2-1|TRBV5-5|few|.
CASSPGGIRGQFF
TGTGCCAGCAGCCCCGGAGGTATCAGGGGCCAGTTCTTC
>TRBJ1-5|TRBV19|.|TRBD1
CASTTTDRGVQPQHF
TGTGCCAGTACCACAACTGACAGGGGGGTTCAGCCCCAGCATTTT
>TRBJ1-1|TRBV5-5|.|.
CASSGDGTLNTEAFF
TGTGCCAGCAGCGGAGACGGGACACTGAACACTGAAGCTTTCTTT
>TRBJ2-5|TRBV12-3/TRBV12-4|many|TRBD2
CASRTSGGARETQYF
TGTGCCAGCAGGACTAGCGGGGGGGCCCGGGAGACCCAGTACTTC
>TRBJ2-5|TRBV2|.|.
CASSEEGPTKGTQYF
TGTGCCAGCAGTGAGGAGGGCCCCACCAAAGGGACCCAGTACTTC
>TRBJ2-5|TRBV11-2|.|.
CASGLGSPQETRYF
TGTGCCAGCGGCCTCGGGTCCCCCCAAGAGACCCGGTACTTC
>TRBJ2-1|TRBV11-2|.|.
CASSSPEGRSYNEQFF
TGTGCCAGCAGCTCTCCAGAGGGACGCTCCTACAATGAGCAGTTCTTC
>TRBJ2-1|TRBV7-9|many|.
CASRGGSYNEQFF
TGTGCCAGTCGAGGGGGAAGTTACAATGAGCAGTTCTTC
>TRBJ2-5|TRBV30|few|.
CAWNFGAGETQYF
TGTGCCTGGAATTTCGGGGCAGGGGAGACCCAGTACTTC
>TRBJ1-6|TRBV20-1|.|.
CSAPNRQQPNSPLHF
TGCAGTGCACCAAACAGACAGCAACCGAATTCACCCCTCCACTTT
>TRBJ1-2|TRBV20-1|many|.
CSARAGNSYGYTF
TGCAGTGCTAGAGCAGGGAATAGCTATGGCTACACCTTC
>TRBJ2-5|TRBV27|few|TRBD2
CASSSLIGGLETQYF
TGTGCCAGCAGTTCACTCATCGGGGGGTTAGAGACCCAGTACTTC
>TRBJ1-1|TRBV6-9|.|.
CTSSYPQGGVTEAFF
TGTACCAGCAGTTACCCACAGGGTGGAGTCACTGAAGCTTTCTTT
>TRBJ1-1|TRBV19|.|.
CASTVFGGRTEAFF
TGTGCCAGTACCGTATTCGGGGGAAGGACTGAAGCTTTCTTT
>TRBJ1-1|TRBV9|.|.
CASSVAGRPPDTEAFF
TGTGCCAGCAGCGTAGCTGGACGACCTCCGGACACTGAAGCTTTCTTT
>TRBJ2-5|TRBV4-2|.|.
CASSQETWQETQYF
TGTGCCAGCAGCCAAGAGACCTGGCAAGAGACCCAGTACTTC
>TRBJ2-5|TRBV3-1|few|.
CASSQDNRLGGTQYF
TGTGCCAGCAGCCAAGATAATAGACTAGGCGGGACCCAGTACTTC
>TRBJ2-7|TRBV9|many|TRBD1
CASSRDRGSSYEQYF
TGTGCCAGCAGCCGGGACAGGGGGTCCTCCTACGAGCAGTACTTC
>TRBJ1-2|TRBV5-6|few|.
CASSLVRAYNYGYTF
TGTGCCAGCAGCTTGGTTCGAGCATATAACTATGGCTACACCTTC
>TRBJ2-7|TRBV6-1|.|TRBD2
CASSEAQVAGGRLHEQYF
TGTGCCAGCAGTGAAGCGCAAGTAGCGGGGGGCCGTCTCCACGAGCAGTACTTC
>TRBJ1-4|TRBV9|few|.
CASSVASATGEKLFF
TGTGCCAGCAGCGTAGCGTCCGCGACGGGTGAAAAACTGTTTTTT
>TRBJ1-1|TRBV3-1|many|TRBD1
CASSRGQGTMNTEAFF
TGTGCCAGCAGCCGCGGACAGGGGACCATGAACACTGAAGCTTTCTTT
>TRBJ2-1|TRBV7-8|many|TRBD2
CASSPGGGTYNEQFF
TGTGCCAGCAGCCCCGGGGGGGGCACCTACAATGAGCAGTTCTTC
>TRBJ2-1|TRBV5-1|.|.
CASSLEQGGEYNEQFF
TGCGCCAGCAGCTTGGAACAGGGGGGGGAATACAATGAGCAGTTCTTC
>TRBJ2-5|TRBV9|few|.
CASSVYSGETQYF
TGTGCCAGCAGCGTGTACAGTGGAGAGACCCAGTACTTC
>TRBJ2-2|TRBV9|.|.
CASSVVAGPGTGELFF
TGTGCCAGCAGCGTAGTGGCGGGGCCGGGGACCGGGGAGCTGTTTTTT
>TRBJ1-4|TRBV15|.|.
CATSRDRVGEKLFF
TGTGCCACCAGCAGAGACAGGGTCGGGGAAAAACTGTTTTTT
>TRBJ2-7|TRBV6-1|.|.
CASSRTFTTGRYEQYF
TGTGCCAGCAGCCGTACCTTTACGACAGGGAGGTACGAGCAGTACTTC
>TRBJ1-5|TRBV11-2|.|TRBD1
CASKSTGGGQPQHF
TGTGCCAGCAAGAGTACAGGGGGCGGTCAGCCCCAGCATTTT
>TRBJ1-1|TRBV28|.|.
CASSSRGGLIEAFF
TGTGCCAGCAGTTCCCGGGGGGGGCTAATTGAAGCTTTCTTT
>TRBJ2-1|TRBV2|once|.
CASSDEGLENDEQFF
TGTGCCAGCAGTGATGAGGGGTTGGAGAACGATGAGCAGTTCTTC
>TRBJ1-5|TRBV5-1|.|.
CASSRGAEQPQHF
TGCGCCAGCAGCCGCGGAGCAGAGCAGCCCCAGCATTTT
>TRBJ1-1|TRBV9|few|.
CASSQTAGNTEAFF
TGTGCCAGCAGCCAGACTGCCGGGAACACTGAAGCTTTCTTT
>TRBJ1-1|TRBV14|.|.
CASSHWDPGRTEAFF
TGTGCCAGCAGCCATTGGGACCCCGGGAGGACTGAAGCTTTCTTT
>TRBJ2-7|TRBV6-5|.|.
CASSYLPIASTYEQYF
TGTGCCAGCAGTTACTTGCCAATCGCAAGTACCTACGAGCAGTACTTC
>TRBJ1-1|TRBV2|.|TRBD1
CASRPGTGGANTEAFF
TGTGCCAGCAGACCCGGGACAGGGGGCGCAAACACTGAAGCTTTCTTT
>TRBJ2-1|TRBV6-1|many|TRBD2
CASSEAAERGRGGSWQFF
TGTGCCAGCAGTGAAGCGGCTGAGCGGGGGCGGGGGGGTTCTTGGCAGTTCTTC
>TRBJ2-6|TRBV5-6|many|.
CASSFEGSGANVLTF
TGTGCCAGCAGCTTTGAAGGATCTGGGGCCAACGTCCTGACTTTC
>TRBJ2-2|TRBV11-1|few|.
CASSLAGKSGELFF
TGTGCCAGCAGCTTAGCAGGGAAGAGCGGGGAGCTGTTTTTT